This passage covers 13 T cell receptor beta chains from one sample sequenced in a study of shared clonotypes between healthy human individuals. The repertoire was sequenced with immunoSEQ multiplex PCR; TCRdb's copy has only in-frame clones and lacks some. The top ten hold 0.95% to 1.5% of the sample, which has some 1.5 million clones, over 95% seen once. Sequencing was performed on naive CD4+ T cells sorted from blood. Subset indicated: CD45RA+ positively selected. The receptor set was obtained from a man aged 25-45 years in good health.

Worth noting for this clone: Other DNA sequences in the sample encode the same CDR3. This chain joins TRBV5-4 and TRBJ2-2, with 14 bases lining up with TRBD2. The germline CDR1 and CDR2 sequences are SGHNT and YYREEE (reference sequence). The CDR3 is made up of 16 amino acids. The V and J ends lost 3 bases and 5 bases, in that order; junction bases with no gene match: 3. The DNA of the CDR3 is TGTGCCAGCAGCTCGGGACTAGCGGGAGCAACCGGGGAGCTGTTTTTT. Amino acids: CASSSGLAGATGELFF.

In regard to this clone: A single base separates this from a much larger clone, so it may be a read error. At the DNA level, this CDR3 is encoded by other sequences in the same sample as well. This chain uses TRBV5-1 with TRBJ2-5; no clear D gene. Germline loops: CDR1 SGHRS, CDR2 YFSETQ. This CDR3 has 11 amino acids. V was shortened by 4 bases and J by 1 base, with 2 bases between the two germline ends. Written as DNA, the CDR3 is TGCGCCAGCAGCGTCCAAGAGACCCAGTACTTC. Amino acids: CASSVQETQYF.

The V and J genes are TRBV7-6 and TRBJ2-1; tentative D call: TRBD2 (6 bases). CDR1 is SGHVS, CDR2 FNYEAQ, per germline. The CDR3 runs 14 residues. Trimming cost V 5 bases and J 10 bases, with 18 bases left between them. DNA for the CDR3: TGTGCCAGCAGCCACCCAAATCGGGCGGGGGAGCAGTTCTTC. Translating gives CASSHPNRAGEQFF.

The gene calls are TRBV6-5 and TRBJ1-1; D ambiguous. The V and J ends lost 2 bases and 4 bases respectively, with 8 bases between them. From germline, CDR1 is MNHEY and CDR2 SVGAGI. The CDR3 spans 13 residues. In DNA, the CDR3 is TGTGCCAGCAGTTACGGGTTTAGCACTGAAGCTTTCTTT. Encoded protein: CASSYGFSTEAFF.

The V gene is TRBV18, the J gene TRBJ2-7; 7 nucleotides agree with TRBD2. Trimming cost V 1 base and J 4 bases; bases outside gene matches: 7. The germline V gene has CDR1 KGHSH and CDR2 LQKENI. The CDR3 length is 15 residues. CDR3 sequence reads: CASSPQLALLYEQYF. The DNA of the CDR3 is TGTGCCAGCTCACCACAACTAGCGCTCCTTTACGAGCAGTACTTC.

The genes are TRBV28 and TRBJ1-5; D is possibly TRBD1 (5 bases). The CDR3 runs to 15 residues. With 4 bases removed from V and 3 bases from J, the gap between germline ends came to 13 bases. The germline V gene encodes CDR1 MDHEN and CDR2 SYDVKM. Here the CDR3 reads CASSSPDSYNQPQHF. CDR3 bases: TGTGCCAGCAGTTCCCCCGACAGCTACAATCAGCCCCAGCATTTT.

Here the CDR3 reads CASSPTRVVDTGELFF. The CDR3 nucleotides read TGTGCCAGCAGCCCGACGAGGGTTGTGGACACCGGGGAGCTGTTTTTT. The chain links TRBV11-3 to TRBJ2-2; TRBD2 is a possible D gene (5 bases). Germline lookup yields CDR1 SGHNT and CDR2 YENEEA. The germline V and J ends were trimmed by 5 bases and 3 bases, with 16 bases remaining between them. The CDR3 consists of 16 residues.

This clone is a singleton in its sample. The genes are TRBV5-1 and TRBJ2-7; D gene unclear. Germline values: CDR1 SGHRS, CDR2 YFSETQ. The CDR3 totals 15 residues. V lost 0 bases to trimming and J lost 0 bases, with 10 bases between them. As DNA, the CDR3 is TGCGCCAGCAGCTTGGATGGCTCGAGCTCCTACGAGCAGTACTTC. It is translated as CASSLDGSSSYEQYF. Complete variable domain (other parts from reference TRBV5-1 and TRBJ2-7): KAGVTQTPRYLIKTRGQQVTLSCSPISGHRSVSWYQQTPGQGLQFLFEYFSETQRNKGNFPGRFSGRQFSNSRSEMNVSTLELGDSALYLCASSLDGSSSYEQYFGPGTRLTVT.

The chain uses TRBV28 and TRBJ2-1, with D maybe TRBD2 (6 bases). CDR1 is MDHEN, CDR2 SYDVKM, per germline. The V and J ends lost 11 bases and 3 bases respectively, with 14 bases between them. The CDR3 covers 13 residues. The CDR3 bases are TGTGCCGGGGGGACGGCGGGCTACAATGAGCAGTTCTTC. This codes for CAGGTAGYNEQFF.

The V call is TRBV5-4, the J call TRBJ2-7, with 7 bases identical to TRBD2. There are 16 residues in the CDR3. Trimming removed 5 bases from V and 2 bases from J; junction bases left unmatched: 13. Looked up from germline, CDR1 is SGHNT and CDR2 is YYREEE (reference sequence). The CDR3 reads CASRRGRASGPYEQYF. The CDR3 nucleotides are TGTGCCAGCAGACGGGGCAGGGCTAGCGGCCCCTACGAGCAGTACTTC.

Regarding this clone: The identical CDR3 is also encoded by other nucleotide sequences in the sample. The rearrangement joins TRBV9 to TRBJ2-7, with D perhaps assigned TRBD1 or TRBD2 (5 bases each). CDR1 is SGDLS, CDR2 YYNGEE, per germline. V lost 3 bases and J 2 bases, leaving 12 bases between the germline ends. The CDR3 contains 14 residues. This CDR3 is CASSAGTGTYEQYF. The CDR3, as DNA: TGTGCCAGCAGCGCCGGGACGGGAACCTACGAGCAGTACTTC.

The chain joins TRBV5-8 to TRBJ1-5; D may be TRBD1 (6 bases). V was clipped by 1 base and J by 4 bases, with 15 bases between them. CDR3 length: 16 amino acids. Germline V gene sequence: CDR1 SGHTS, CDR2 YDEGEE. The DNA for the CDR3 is TGTGCCAGCAGCTTGTGGGTGGCAGGGGCGAATCAGCCCCAGCATTTT. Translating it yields CASSLWVAGANQPQHF.

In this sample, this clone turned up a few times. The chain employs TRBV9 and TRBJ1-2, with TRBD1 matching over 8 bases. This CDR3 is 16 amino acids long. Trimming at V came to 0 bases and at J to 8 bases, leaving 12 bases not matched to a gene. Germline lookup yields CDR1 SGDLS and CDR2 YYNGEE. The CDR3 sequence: CASSVGGYQGARGYTF. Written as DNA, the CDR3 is TGTGCCAGCAGCGTAGGCGGGTACCAGGGGGCGAGGGGCTACACCTTC.